This TCR beta chain was sequenced during a study of beta chain features in type 1 diabetes. General study findings and limits: Patients with type 1 diabetes carried fewer insertions and had more deletions at their VDJ junctions. For cells with high TCR expression, cDNA sequencing could yield over-representation.

Of the isolated RNA, all was reverse transcribed, and so the sequenced material was expressed TCRB transcripts. Produced via immunoSEQ multiplex PCR; TCRdb's table is partial and in-frame only. The sample yields hundreds of thousands of clones, about 71% seen once. This clone was counted a single time. No antigen is known for it. Purity above 95% was achieved in all sorted populations. The sequence was collected from a man aged 25-40 years in good health. The sample taken for sequencing was naive CD4+ T cells from blood.

CDR3 bases: TGTGCCTGGAGCGCACGCTCAGGACTAGCGGGAGGCTACGAGCAGTACTTC. Translation gives CAWSARSGLAGGYEQYF. The chain combines TRBV30 with TRBJ2-7, with 14 bases identical to TRBD2. Germline V gene lookup returns CDR1 GTSNPN and CDR2 SVGIG (reference sequence). The trim removed 3 bases at V and 3 bases at J, leaving 10 bases unmatched. This CDR3 has 17 amino acids.